This T cell receptor beta chain was observed in a study of beta chain bispecific antibodies for T cell cancers. Across the study: TRBV sequencing of surviving healthy T cells measured each family's depletion. HPB-ALL carried surface TRBV5-5, while Jurkat carried TRBV12-3.

Either OKT3 anti-CD3 antibody or CD3/CD28 beads expanded T cells from blood mononuclear cells over roughly three days. Bispecific antibody was added to roughly 50,000 normal T cells and roughly 50,000 target cells. A single record per CDR3 protein comes from TCRdb applying MiXCR to the 5' RACE reads. The sample lists about 9,600 distinct CDR3 sequences; roughly 2.2% were seen once. This clonotype showed up just a few times. Its antigen remains unidentified. Study-wide findings and caveats: After anti-TRBV12 rather than anti-CD19 exposure, TRBV12-3 made up approximately 99% less of total TRBV signal. Normal T cells contributed less of the targeted TRBV signal than the leukemia cells did.

The ends were cut back, 1 base at V and 0 bases at J, with 19 bases in the middle. There are 19 residues in the CDR3. Germline V gives CDR1 LGHNA, CDR2 YNFKEQ. The source of this sequence is a human donor in good health. Some clones in this sample may be carry-over from other donors' samples. V gene TRBV4-2 combines with J gene TRBJ2-4; D is tentatively TRBD1 or TRBD2 (6 bases each). The sample here was T cells from a healthy donor cultured with Jurkat leukemia cells, taken from a culture containing an anti-CD19 bispecific antibody. In DNA form, the CDR3 reads TGTGCCAGCAGCCAAGGGGAGGCGACAGGCTCCATAGCCAAAAACATTCAGTACTTC. This encodes CASSQGEATGSIAKNIQYF.